A single sample gave rise to the 6 T cell receptor beta chains below, sequenced in a study of cytomegalovirus exposure and HLA in healthy donors. The PCR ran on 60 Vbeta and 13 Jbeta primers. Clones were read by immunoSEQ multiplex PCR, and TCRdb kept only the in-frame ones, dropping some. The table includes about 200,000 clones, approximately 78% detected once. Sequenced material: PBMCs. These receptors originate from a woman in her fifties or sixties in good health and CMV-seropositive.

J is TRBJ2-5 and V is TRBV28; 9 positions match TRBD1. CDR1 MDHEN and CDR2 SYDVKM come from the germline V gene. Trimming removed 6 bases from V and 4 bases from J; junction bases left unmatched: 9. The CDR3 sequence is 15 residues long. CDR3 sequence reads: CASRSRDRVTETQYF. CDR3 sequence (DNA): TGTGCCAGCAGGTCGCGGGACAGGGTGACAGAGACCCAGTACTTC.

The gene calls are TRBV15 and TRBJ1-4; 8 nucleotides agree with TRBD1. CDR1 and CDR2 from the germline V gene are LNHNV and YYDKDF (reference sequence). Trimming removed 3 bases from V and 7 bases from J; junction bases left unmatched: 1. The CDR3 is 13 residues long. The CDR3 nucleotides read TGTGCCACCAGCAGGGACAGGGTTGAAAAACTGTTTTTT. Protein: CATSRDRVEKLFF.

The V gene is TRBV30, the J gene TRBJ2-6; a possible D gene is TRBD2 (6 bases). V was clipped by 0 bases and J by 0 bases, with 9 bases between them. The length of the CDR3 is 16 residues. Germline loops: CDR1 GTSNPN, CDR2 SVGIG (reference sequence). The CDR3 region is CAWSVGLPSGANVLTF. For the CDR3, the DNA is TGTGCCTGGAGTGTGGGACTCCCCTCTGGGGCCAACGTCCTGACTTTC.

The V and J genes are TRBV5-1 and TRBJ2-7; a possible D gene is TRBD1 (6 bases). Germline loops: CDR1 SGHRS, CDR2 YFSETQ. Trimming removed 1 base from V and 2 bases from J, with 10 bases in between. The CDR3 totals 14 residues. The CDR3, as DNA: TGCGCCAGCAGCTTGTGGGGGCCCGCCTACGAGCAGTACTTC. Translated, it gives CASSLWGPAYEQYF.

The chain combines TRBV7-8 with TRBJ2-1; TRBD2 aligns across 8 bases. J lost 3 bases, V lost 2 bases, and 6 bases had no gene match. The CDR3 covers 16 residues. Germline values: CDR1 SGHVS, CDR2 FQNEAQ. CDR3 residues: CASSLRGGGYYNEQFF. CDR3 nucleotide sequence: TGTGCCAGCAGCTTACGTGGCGGGGGGTACTACAATGAGCAGTTCTTC. The variable domain in full, completed from reference TRBV7-8 and TRBJ2-1, reads GAGVSQSPRYKVAKRGQDVALRCDPISGHVSLFWYQQALGQGPEFLTYFQNEAQLDKSGLPSDRFFAERPEGSVSTLKIQRTQQEDSAVYLCASSLRGGGYYNEQFFGPGTRLTVL.

The CDR3: CASRPTGNTGELFF. The CDR3 bases are TGTGCCAGCAGACCGACAGGGAACACCGGGGAGCTGTTTTTT. The chain is built from TRBV9 and TRBJ2-2; a weak D match, TRBD1 (6 bases). Germline V gene lookup returns CDR1 SGDLS and CDR2 YYNGEE. V was cut by 5 bases and J by 1 base, with 9 bases left in between. The CDR3 length is 14 residues.